This is a list of T cell receptor beta chains from one sample in a study of PD-1 blockade in classical Hodgkin lymphoma. Data came from immunoSEQ multiplex PCR; TCRdb stores just in-frame clones and leaves some out. Of tens of thousands of clones listed, about 72% are singletons. The sample was peripheral blood mononuclear cells (PBMCs), taken at baseline. These receptors all come from a human donor with classical Hodgkin lymphoma. CDR3s include the opening cysteine and the closing phenylalanine or tryptophan. D genes are given only for firm matches. The size entry is marked missing in some rows and otherwise reads once, few, many or a size class.

TGTGCCACCGGGGGAGTGAACACTGAAGCTTTCTTT,CATGGVNTEAFF,-,TRBV15,-,TRBJ1-1
TGCGCCAGCAGCTTGGAAGGTGGCGTGAGCTCCTACAATGAGCAGTTCTTC,CASSLEGGVSSYNEQFF,-,TRBV5-1,-,TRBJ2-1
TGTGCCAGCAGTTTGACGGCGTCTAACTATGGCTACACCTTC,CASSLTASNYGYTF,-,TRBV27,-,TRBJ1-2
TGTGCCAGCAGTTTATATCCTAGTGGGGCAATGATAGGGCAAGAGACCCAGTACTTC,CASSLYPSGAMIGQETQYF,-,TRBV28,-,TRBJ2-5
TGTGCCAGCAGCACAAGAGGGGTGGGGTCATCCTACAATGAGCAGTTCTTC,CASSTRGVGSSYNEQFF,-,TRBV9,-,TRBJ2-1
TGTGCCAGCAGTTACATAGGGGACAACGAAGCTTTCTTT,CASSYIGDNEAFF,-,TRBV6-5,-,TRBJ1-1
TGTGCCAGCCAGGGACGCAGCCCAGATACGCAGTATTTT,CASQGRSPDTQYF,-,TRBV6-6,-,TRBJ2-3
TGTGCCTGGAGGTCGTGGCCCTTCACAGATACGCAGTATTTT,CAWRSWPFTDTQYF,-,TRBV30,-,TRBJ2-3
TGTGCCAGCAGCTTGGAGGGGGTGGGTTATCAGCCCCAGCATTTT,CASSLEGVGYQPQHF,-,TRBV5-5,-,TRBJ1-5
TGCAGCGTGGAGCGGGAAGAGACCCAGTACTTC,CSVEREETQYF,-,TRBV29-1,-,TRBJ2-5
TGTGCCAGCAGCCCCCAGCCCCTCGGCGGGGAGCTGTTTTTT,CASSPQPLGGELFF,-,TRBV6-5,-,TRBJ2-2
TGCGCCAGCAGCCAGCGGGAAAGTTCCTACAATGAGCAGTTCTTC,CASSQRESSYNEQFF,-,TRBV4-1,-,TRBJ2-1
TGTGCCATCAGTGACGGGGACAACGGGGAGCTGTTTTTT,CAISDGDNGELFF,-,TRBV10-3,-,TRBJ2-2
TGTGCCAGCAGCGTAGGGGCTGGGGCCAACGTCCTGACTTTC,CASSVGAGANVLTF,-,TRBV9,-,TRBJ2-6
TGCGCCAGCAGCCAAGATTTAGTTGAGACCCAGTACTTC,CASSQDLVETQYF,-,TRBV4-3,-,TRBJ2-5
TGTGCCATCCTCGCCGTCGCAACAGGGGACTACGAGCAGTACTTC,CAILAVATGDYEQYF,TRBD1,TRBV10-3,-,TRBJ2-7
TGTGCCAGCAGCGTAGGCGCTAGCGGGGGACTTCAAGAGACCCAGTACTTC,CASSVGASGGLQETQYF,TRBD2,TRBV9,-,TRBJ2-5
TGTGCCAGCAGCTCAGGGGTCGGGCGGTACTACAATGAGCAGTTCTTC,CASSSGVGRYYNEQFF,-,TRBV7-6,-,TRBJ2-1
TGTGCCAGCAGTGAAGCATTTTCGGGGCCTAGACCCCTCCACTTT,CASSEAFSGPRPLHF,-,TRBV6-1,-,TRBJ1-6
TGTGCCAGCAGCTTTTTCGAGTACGAGCAGTACTTC,CASSFFEYEQYF,-,TRBV7-9,-,TRBJ2-7
TGTGCCATCAGTGAGTCGGGGACAGCGAAAGAGACCCAGTACTTC,CAISESGTAKETQYF,TRBD1,TRBV10-3,-,TRBJ2-5
TGTGCCAGCAGTCAACCTTTTTTGGGCCTAGCTGAAGCTTTCTTT,CASSQPFLGLAEAFF,-,TRBV27,-,TRBJ1-1
TGTGCCTGGGGAAGGGGGGGCTACAATGAGCAGTTCTTC,CAWGRGGYNEQFF,-,TRBV30,-,TRBJ2-1
TGTGCCAGTAGTATAGGAGACTTGAACACAGATACGCAGTATTTT,CASSIGDLNTDTQYF,-,TRBV19,-,TRBJ2-3
TGTGCCAGCAGTTTCGGGGGGGGGCACTCCAGGGAGACCCAGTACTTC,CASSFGGGHSRETQYF,TRBD2,TRBV27,-,TRBJ2-5
TGCGCCAGCAGCTCTGGCGAGGGTACAGATACGCAGTATTTT,CASSSGEGTDTQYF,-,TRBV5-1,-,TRBJ2-3
TGTGCCATCAGTGAGGCGCAGGGGATTAGGTCCTCCCCTAGCGGGGAGCTGTTTTTT,CAISEAQGIRSSPSGELFF,-,TRBV10-3,few,TRBJ2-2
TGTGCCAGCAGCCCCCGGGAAAGGGTGTGCGACACCGGGGAGCTGTTTTTT,CASSPRERVCDTGELFF,-,TRBV21-1,-,TRBJ2-2
TGTGCCAGCAGCTTAGGCGGGAGTGGGTCAGATACGCAGTATTTT,CASSLGGSGSDTQYF,TRBD2,TRBV7-7,-,TRBJ2-3
TGTGCCAGCAGTTATGATACGCGAGACGGTCGGCACTTC,CASSYDTRDGRHF,-,TRBV27,-,TRBJ2-5
TGTGCCAGCAGTCCCAATAGCGCTAATGAAAAACTGTTTTTT,CASSPNSANEKLFF,-,TRBV11-2,-,TRBJ1-4
TGTGCCAGAGAGACAGGGGGTTCCTACGAGCAGTACTTC,CARETGGSYEQYF,TRBD1,TRBV11-2,-,TRBJ2-7
TGTGCCAGCAGCTTACACAGGAGGAGTGAAAAACTGTTTTTT,CASSLHRRSEKLFF,-,TRBV7-2,-,TRBJ1-4
TGTGCCAGAAGCAGGGGACTGCTGGACAAAGAGACCCAGTACTTC,CARSRGLLDKETQYF,-,TRBV5-3,-,TRBJ2-5
TGTGCCAGCAGTTACTCGGGCGGGGCGAATCAGCCCCAGCATTTT,CASSYSGGANQPQHF,-,TRBV6-5,-,TRBJ1-5
TGTGCCAGCAGCCCGGCGGGGTTGGGGGTGGATACGCAGTATTTT,CASSPAGLGVDTQYF,-,TRBV5-6,-,TRBJ2-3
TGTGCCAGCAGTTATTCCCAAGAGACCCAGTACTTC,CASSYSQETQYF,-,TRBV28,-,TRBJ2-5
TGTGCCAGCAGCTTAAGATGGAACACCGGGGAGCTGTTTTTT,CASSLRWNTGELFF,-,TRBV7-9,medium-sized,TRBJ2-2
TGCGCCAGCAGCTTTACGGCGACTAAGAACACCGGGGAGCTGTTTTTT,CASSFTATKNTGELFF,-,TRBV5-1,-,TRBJ2-2
TGTGCCAGCAGCTTAACAGCGGTCAATGAGCAGTTCTTC,CASSLTAVNEQFF,-,TRBV7-6,-,TRBJ2-1
TGTGCCAGCAGCTTAGGGAGCGGAGGAACTGAAGCTTTCTTT,CASSLGSGGTEAFF,-,TRBV7-8,-,TRBJ1-1